The 8 T cell receptor beta chains reported below all come from one sample, sequenced in a study of tumor-infiltrating lymphocytes in localized non-small cell lung cancer. The protocol was immunoSEQ multiplex PCR, while the TCRdb copy is restricted to in-frame clones and leaves out a portion. Among 20,000 to 25,000 clones listed, around 64% were seen once. What was sequenced was lung tumor tissue. Receptors originate from a human donor with non-small cell lung cancer.

The chain links TRBV5-1 to TRBJ2-3; no definite D call. The CDR3 covers 14 residues. V was cut by 0 bases and J by 6 bases, with 11 bases left in between. CDR1 SGHRS and CDR2 YFSETQ come from the germline V gene. CDR3: CASSLGALGDTQYF. The CDR3 region has the DNA TGCGCCAGCAGCTTGGGGGCCCTCGGGGATACGCAGTATTTT.

The table lists this clone with a few counts. The chain employs TRBV2 and TRBJ1-1, with no clear D. This CDR3 region has 13 residues. From germline, CDR1 is SNHLY and CDR2 FYNNEI. Trimming removed 3 bases at V and 11 bases at J, with 16 bases between. The CDR3 nucleotides are TGTGCCAGCAGTGAGGGCAGGCGCCAAGGGGCTTTCTTT. Encoded protein: CASSEGRRQGAFF.

For the CDR3, the DNA is TGTGCCAGCCGACGGACAAACATCCTCACAGATACGCAGTATTTT. Translating it yields CASRRTNILTDTQYF. The chain has TRBV5-5 and TRBJ2-3; D might be TRBD1 (5 bases). Trimming left V 7 bases short and J 2 bases short, with 17 bases between. The CDR3 length is 15 residues. CDR1 and CDR2 from the germline V gene are SGHKS and YYEKEE (reference sequence).

The chain links TRBV7-9 to TRBJ2-5; D gene uncertain. The CDR3 covers 14 residues. V dropped 1 base and J dropped 5 bases, with 11 bases sitting between them. CDR1 SEHNR and CDR2 FQNEAQ come from the germline V gene (reference sequence). The CDR3 DNA reads as TGTGCCAGCAGCTTAGGTTCGGGTCGGGAGACCCAGTACTTC. Its protein is CASSLGSGRETQYF. Combining the CDR3 with reference TRBV7-9 and TRBJ2-5 gives the whole variable domain DTGVSQNPRHKITKRGQNVTFRCDPISEHNRLYWYRQTLGQGPEFLTYFQNEAQLEKSRLLSDRFSAERPKGSFSTLEIQRTEQGDSAMYLCASSLGSGRETQYFGPGTRLLVL.

CDR3 in DNA: TGTGCCAGCAGTTTTCCGGGGACGGCCAACGTCCTGACTTTC. It encodes CASSFPGTANVLTF. This chain joins TRBV28 and TRBJ2-6; either TRBD1 or TRBD2 may supply D (5 bases each). Trimming pared 3 bases from V and 6 bases from J, leaving 9 bases between. The germline V gene has CDR1 MDHEN and CDR2 SYDVKM. This CDR3 is built from 14 residues.

V is TRBV19 and J is TRBJ1-2; TRBD1 is a possible D gene (5 bases). The CDR3 is 13 amino acids. With 5 bases removed from V and 8 bases from J, the gap between germline ends came to 15 bases. Germline CDR1 LNHDA, CDR2 SQIVND (reference sequence). CDR3 DNA: TGTGCCAGTAGTCCACAGGCCCTCGGGGGCTACACCTTC. Translation gives CASSPQALGGYTF.

V is TRBV25-1 and J is TRBJ2-3; D possibly corresponds to TRBD2 (5 bases). This CDR3 spans 13 amino acids. Trimming took off 7 bases at V and 4 bases at J, with 12 bases between the two ends. Germline V gene data show CDR1 as MGHDK and CDR2 as SYGVNS. The chain's CDR3 is CASKEVFADTQYF. CDR3 nucleotides: TGTGCCAGCAAGGAGGTTTTTGCAGATACGCAGTATTTT.

The V gene is TRBV21-1, the J gene TRBJ1-2; the table's D call, TRBD1, was not checked against the DNA. TRBV21-1 is classified as a pseudogene. This CDR3 is 17 amino acids long. This chain's CDR3 is CASSTKGAGQGLCGYTF. In DNA, the CDR3 is TGTGCCAGCAGCACGAAAGGGGCCGGACAGGGATTGTGCGGCTACACCTTC.